The 29 T cell receptor beta chains in this list originate from one sample, sequenced in a study of T-cell reconstitution after alpha-beta-depleted transplantation in children. Library preparation (for TCRbeta) was performed with unique molecular identifiers. A single record per CDR3 protein comes from TCRdb applying MiXCR to the PCR reads. This sample yields a few hundred thousand distinct CDR3 sequences, of which about 9.3% are seen a single time; approximately 2.3% belongs to the top ten. The sample here was PBMCs from the stem cell graft donor, taken from the stem cell graft. Receptor source: a human donor who donated a stem cell graft to a child with acute lymphoblastic leukemia.

This clonotype was seen only a few times. DNA for the CDR3: TGTGCCAGCAGCTTAGGAGTCCTATGGTCCTATAATGAAAAACTGTTTTTT. This codes for CASSLGVLWSYNEKLFF. This chain links TRBV7-2 with TRBJ1-4; D remains ambiguous. Germline V CDR1 and CDR2: SGHTA, FQGNSA. Trimming cost V 1 base and J 4 bases, with 16 bases left between them. The length of the CDR3 is 17 residues.

This clonotype was counted many times. The gene calls are TRBV29-1 and TRBJ2-6; 8 positions agree with TRBD1. The CDR3 loop spans 15 amino acids. V was pared by 5 bases and J by 2 bases, with 5 bases of the junction left unmatched. Germline CDR1 reads SQVTM; CDR2 reads ANQGSEA. The CDR3 DNA reads as TGCAGCGTTTACCCAGGGGGCGCTGGGGCCAACGTCCTGACTTTC. Its translation is CSVYPGGAGANVLTF. The full variable domain, with the rest looked up from reference TRBV29-1 and TRBJ2-6, is SAVISQKPSRDICQRGTSLTIQCQVDSQVTMMFWYRQQPGQSLTLIATANQGSEATYESGFVIDKFPISRPNLTFSTLTVSNMSPEDSSIYLCSVYPGGAGANVLTFGAGSRLTVL.

About this clonotype: One end of the junction varies from germline; a read error may be responsible. The rearrangement uses TRBV7-7 and TRBJ2-3; 13 bases are a match to TRBD2. CDR3 length equals 16 residues. Germline assignment: CDR1 SSHAT and CDR2 FNYEAQ (reference sequence). In nucleotides, the CDR3 is TGTGCTAGCAGCCGGGGACTAGCGGGGCCCACAGATACGCAGTATTTT. It yields the protein CASSRGLAGPTDTQYF.

This clonotype was observed a few times. This sequence joins TRBV2 and TRBJ2-3; TRBD1 aligns across 8 bases. V trimming: 7 bases; J trimming: 4 bases; junction bases outside the gene matches: 7. The CDR3 extends over 14 amino acids. Looked up from germline, CDR1 is SNHLY and CDR2 is FYNNEI. The CDR3 coding sequence is TGTGCCAGCATCCATCAGGGGGCTGCAGATACGCAGTATTTT. It yields the protein CASIHQGAADTQYF.

This clonotype has just a few counts. The chain has TRBV7-2 and TRBJ2-2; D remains ambiguous. Trimming removed 5 bases from V and 0 bases from J, with 16 bases in between. Germline assignment: CDR1 SGHTA and CDR2 FQGNSA. CDR3 length equals 17 residues. CDR3 amino acids: CASSPRTSLANTGELFF. CDR3 nucleotide sequence: TGTGCCAGCAGCCCTAGGACGAGCCTGGCGAACACCGGGGAGCTGTTTTTT.

This clonotype showed up many times. The chain couples TRBV29-1 to TRBJ2-1; 11 nucleotides match TRBD2. Per germline, CDR1 SQVTM and CDR2 ANQGSEA. Unmatched junction bases numbered 9, after V lost 3 bases and J lost 8 bases. The CDR3 has 15 residues. The CDR3 sequence is CSVEWASGRIDEQFF. The CDR3 DNA follows: TGCAGCGTTGAGTGGGCTAGCGGGAGGATCGATGAGCAGTTCTTC.

This clonotype came up many times. Here the CDR3 reads CASSVTGGAPNEQYF. CDR3 DNA: TGTGCCAGCAGCGTCACAGGGGGCGCACCCAACGAGCAGTACTTC. The V call is TRBV5-6, the J call TRBJ2-7; 9 bases are a match to TRBD1. Germline CDR1 reads SGHDT; CDR2 reads YYEEEE. Trimming took 4 bases from V and 5 from J; bases not matched to a gene: 10. The CDR3 totals 15 residues.

This clonotype has just a few counts. The rearrangement joins TRBV20-1 to TRBJ2-1; no firm D call. V lost 3 bases and J 8 bases, leaving 2 bases between the germline ends. Germline V gene data show CDR1 as DFQATT and CDR2 as SNEGSKA (reference sequence). The CDR3 loop spans 9 amino acids. CDR3 in amino acids: CSARYEQFF. The CDR3 DNA reads TGCAGTGCTAGGTATGAGCAGTTCTTC.

In this sample, this clonotype turned up a few times. The rearrangement uses TRBV12-3 or TRBV12-4 and TRBJ1-2, with D possibly being TRBD1 (6 bases). The germline V and J ends were trimmed by 7 bases and 2 bases, with 14 bases remaining between them. The CDR3 length is 14 residues. The CDR3 region is CASTALTGNYGYTF. CDR3 nucleotide sequence: TGTGCCAGCACCGCCCTGACAGGCAACTATGGCTACACCTTC.

The CDR3, as DNA: TGTGCCAGCAGCTTAATGGGACTCTTAGCGGGAGGGCCCTACTCCTACAATGAGCAGTTCTTC. Protein: CASSLMGLLAGGPYSYNEQFF. The genes are TRBV11-1 and TRBJ2-1, with 11 bases that match TRBD2. This CDR3 is built from 21 residues. Germline CDR1 and CDR2: SGHAT and FQDESV (reference sequence). The junction had 15 bases not matched to a gene; V was cut back by 2 bases and J by 0 bases.

This clonotype came up a few times. The chain combines TRBV28 with TRBJ2-5, with D uncertain. V lost 6 bases to trimming and J lost 5 bases, with 13 bases between them. The V gene's germline CDR1 is MDHEN and CDR2 SYDVKM. The CDR3 is made up of 13 amino acids. CDR3 DNA: TGTGCCAGCAGGCCGGGCCTCGGGGAGACCCAGTACTTC. As protein: CASRPGLGETQYF.

This chain connects TRBV11-2 to TRBJ2-7, with no clear D. The CDR3 is 12 amino acids. Per the germline V gene, CDR1 is SGHAT and CDR2 is FQNNGV. With 3 bases removed from V and 5 bases from J, the gap between germline ends came to 8 bases. The CDR3 DNA follows: TGTGCCAGCAGCTTCGCGTGGAACGAGCAGTACTTC. This sequence encodes CASSFAWNEQYF. The variable domain in full, completed from reference TRBV11-2 and TRBJ2-7, reads EAGVAQSPRYKIIEKRQSVAFWCNPISGHATLYWYQQILGQGPKLLIQFQNNGVVDDSQLPKDRFSAERLKGVDSTLKIQPAKLEDSAVYLCASSFAWNEQYFGPGTRLTVT.

This clonotype was seen more than once but under ten times. The rearrangement uses TRBV4-3 and TRBJ2-7; a weak D match, TRBD2 (7 bases). This CDR3 region has 16 residues. Germline V gene lookup returns CDR1 LGHNA and CDR2 YSLEER. V shed 2 bases and J shed 5 bases, with 19 bases lying between them. The CDR3 protein is CASSQSAEGGENEQYF. CDR3 nucleotide sequence: TGCGCCAGCAGCCAATCCGCCGAGGGGGGGGAGAACGAGCAGTACTTC.

In its sample, this clonotype was seen many times. The CDR3 sequence: CASSQDGTEYLYF. The CDR3 region has the DNA TGCGCCAGCAGCCAAGATGGGACCGAATACCTGTATTTT. V and J are TRBV4-3 and TRBJ2-3; D is possibly TRBD1 or TRBD2 (5 bases each). Germline CDR1 LGHNA, CDR2 YSLEER. Trimming left V 0 bases short and J 14 bases short, with 15 bases between. The CDR3 loop spans 13 amino acids.

V usage is TRBV11-2 and J usage is TRBJ2-2, with D possibly TRBD2 on 7 matching bases. The CDR3 runs to 17 residues. Germline-derived CDR1 and CDR2 are SGHAT and FQNNGV. V was pared by 0 bases and J by 7 bases, with 18 bases between. CDR3 in DNA: TGTGCCAGCAGCTTAGAGCCCAGGGGAGGGACGGTCGGGGAGCTGTTTTTT. Translated, it gives CASSLEPRGGTVGELFF.

This clonotype has a count of ten or more. The genes are TRBV12-3 or TRBV12-4 and TRBJ2-7, with unresolved D. This CDR3 comprises 13 residues. Between the trimmed V and J ends, which lost 3 bases and 0 bases, there was a span of 6 bases. CDR3 nucleotide sequence: TGTGCCAGCAGTTTCGAGGCCTCCTACGAGCAGTACTTC. It is translated as CASSFEASYEQYF.

This chain joins TRBV2 and TRBJ2-1; possible D gene TRBD2, 6 bases. This CDR3 has 15 residues. Trimming removed 6 bases at V and 0 bases at J, with 12 bases between. CDR1 and CDR2 from the germline V gene are SNHLY and FYNNEI. As DNA, the CDR3 is TGTGCCAGCAGAAATAGCGGATCCTCCTACAATGAGCAGTTCTTC. Its translation: CASRNSGSSYNEQFF.

This clonotype was seen only a few times. The CDR3 bases are TGTGCCAGCAGTCAGACTAGCGGGAGTGGGGTAGCGGGGTTCTTC. It specifies CASSQTSGSGVAGFF. The rearrangement links TRBV12-3 or TRBV12-4 to TRBJ2-1; 12 bases align to TRBD2. The CDR3 covers 15 residues. The junction had 14 bases not matched to a gene; V was cut back by 5 bases and J by 15 bases.

The chain joins TRBV28 to TRBJ2-7; no clear D gene. CDR3 size: 15 residues. Trimming shortened V by 6 bases and J by 2 bases, and 17 bases separated the two germline ends. CDR1 and CDR2 (germline): MDHEN, SYDVKM. The CDR3 region has the DNA TGTGCCAGCAGCCCATTCGGAGTAACACCCTACGAGCAGTACTTC. This sequence encodes CASSPFGVTPYEQYF.

The rearrangement links TRBV4-2 to TRBJ1-2; D is perhaps TRBD1 (5 bases). This CDR3 has 16 amino acids. Trimming removed 0 bases from V and 4 bases from J, with 15 bases in between. The germline gives CDR1 LGHNA, CDR2 YNFKEQ. CDR3 in amino acids: CASSQDGRGDRYGYTF. In DNA form, the CDR3 reads TGTGCCAGCAGCCAAGACGGACGGGGCGACCGCTATGGCTACACCTTC.

V is TRBV7-2 and J is TRBJ2-7; 8 bases line up with TRBD2. From germline, CDR1 is SGHTA and CDR2 FQGNSA. The CDR3 sequence is 15 residues long. J was trimmed by 2 bases and V by 1 base; bases with no gene match: 4. DNA for the CDR3: TGTGCCAGCAGCTTAGGGAGCGGGAGTCCCTACGAGCAGTACTTC. Its translation: CASSLGSGSPYEQYF.

This clonotype was seen more than once but under ten times. The chain uses TRBV20-1 and TRBJ2-7, with D possibly TRBD2 on 5 matching bases. The CDR3 contains 18 residues. V was pared by 3 bases and J by 2 bases, with 26 bases between. Germline loops: CDR1 DFQATT, CDR2 SNEGSKA (reference sequence). CDR3 nucleotides: TGCAGTGCTAGGCAACCCCCCCGAAGGATAGCGTACACCTACGAGCAGTACTTC. It translates to CSARQPPRRIAYTYEQYF.

This clonotype appeared many times. V gene TRBV27 combines with J gene TRBJ2-3, with 9 bases matching TRBD2. This CDR3 region has 15 residues. Germline assignment: CDR1 MNHEY and CDR2 SMNVEV (reference sequence). The V gene end was trimmed by 3 bases and the J gene end by 3 bases; junction bases not matched to a gene: 4. CDR3 coding DNA: TGTGCCAGCAGTTTCCTTCTAGCGGGAACAGATACGCAGTATTTT. This encodes CASSFLLAGTDTQYF.

The chain has TRBV6-2 or TRBV6-3 and TRBJ1-2; 7 bases are a match to TRBD1. The CDR3 sequence is 15 residues long. V lost 4 bases and J lost 7; bases outside the gene matches: 12. Germline CDR1 and CDR2: MNHEY and SVGEGT. The CDR3 coding sequence is TGTGCCAGCAGTTCGTCCAGGGACAGATGGGGTGGCTACACCTTC. Encoded protein: CASSSSRDRWGGYTF.

This clonotype was observed at least ten times. The V gene is TRBV4-1, the J gene TRBJ2-7; tentative D call: TRBD2 (5 bases). Germline lookup yields CDR1 MGHRA and CDR2 YSYEKL. CDR3 size: 16 residues. V dropped 0 bases and J dropped 0 bases, with 12 bases sitting between them. In DNA, the CDR3 is TGCGCCAGCAGCCAAGAGGAGGAATACTTCTCCTACGAGCAGTACTTC. Its protein product is CASSQEEEYFSYEQYF.

This clonotype was found a few times. The chain links TRBV29-1 to TRBJ2-1, with 7 bases that match TRBD2. Germline CDR1 is SQVTM and CDR2 is ANQGSEA. V trimming: 5 bases; J trimming: 7 bases; junction bases outside the gene matches: 11. This CDR3 is built from 14 residues. CDR3 amino acids: CSVWIGGRRNEQFF. The CDR3 DNA follows: TGCAGCGTTTGGATTGGCGGGAGAAGGAATGAGCAGTTCTTC.

This clonotype was found a few times. The chain employs TRBV5-1 and TRBJ2-7; D remains unclear. The germline gives CDR1 SGHRS, CDR2 YFSETQ. The CDR3 loop spans 14 amino acids. V lost 0 bases and J lost 3, with 10 bases in between. The CDR3 reads CASSLDRSYYEQYF. CDR3 DNA: TGCGCCAGCAGCTTGGACCGCAGTTACTACGAGCAGTACTTC.

V usage is TRBV5-1 and J usage is TRBJ2-7, with 8 bases fitting TRBD1. From germline, CDR1 is SGHRS and CDR2 YFSETQ. Germline trimming cut 4 bases from V and 0 bases from J; bases unmatched to any gene: 3. This CDR3 is 14 amino acids long. The CDR3 loop reads CASSRTGSSYEQYF. Here the CDR3 DNA reads TGCGCCAGCAGCCGGACAGGGAGCTCCTACGAGCAGTACTTC.

Many counts were recorded for this clonotype. The CDR3 loop is CASHPGQGNTEAFF. The CDR3 bases are TGCGCCAGCCACCCGGGACAGGGGAACACTGAAGCTTTCTTT. This chain joins TRBV4-1 and TRBJ1-1, with 9 bases fitting TRBD1. Germline CDR1 is MGHRA and CDR2 is YSYEKL. The V segment lost 8 bases and the J segment 1 base; nucleotides outside the gene matches: 5. CDR3 length: 14 residues.